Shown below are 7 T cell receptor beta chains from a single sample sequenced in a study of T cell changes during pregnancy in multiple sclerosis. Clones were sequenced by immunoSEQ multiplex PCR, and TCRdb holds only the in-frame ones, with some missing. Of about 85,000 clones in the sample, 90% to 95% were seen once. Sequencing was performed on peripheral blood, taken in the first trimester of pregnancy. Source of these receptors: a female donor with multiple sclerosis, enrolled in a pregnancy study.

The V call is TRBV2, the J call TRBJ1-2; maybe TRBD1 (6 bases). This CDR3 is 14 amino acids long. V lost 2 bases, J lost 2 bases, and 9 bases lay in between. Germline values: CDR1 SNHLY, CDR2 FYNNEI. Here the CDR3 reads CASSEQGSNYGYTF. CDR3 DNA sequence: TGTGCCAGCAGTGAACAGGGGAGCAACTATGGCTACACCTTC.

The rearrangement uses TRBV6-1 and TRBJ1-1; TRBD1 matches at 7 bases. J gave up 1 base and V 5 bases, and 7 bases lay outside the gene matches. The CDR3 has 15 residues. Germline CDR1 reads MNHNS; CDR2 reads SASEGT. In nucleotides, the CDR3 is TGTGCCAGCAGTCCCCAGGGGGAAAGGAACACTGAAGCTTTCTTT. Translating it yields CASSPQGERNTEAFF.

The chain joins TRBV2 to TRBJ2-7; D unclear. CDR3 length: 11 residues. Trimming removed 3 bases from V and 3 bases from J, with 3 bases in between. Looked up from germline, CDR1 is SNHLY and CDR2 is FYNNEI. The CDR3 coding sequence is TGTGCCAGCAGTGACAACTACGAGCAGTACTTC. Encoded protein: CASSDNYEQYF. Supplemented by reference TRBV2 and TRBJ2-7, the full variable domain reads EPEVTQTPSHQVTQMGQEVILRCVPISNHLYFYWYRQILGQKVEFLVSFYNNEISEKSEIFDDQFSVERPDGSNFTLKIRSTKLEDSAMYFCASSDNYEQYFGPGTRLTVT.

The CDR3 DNA reads as TGTGCCAGCAGCGAGGGACTAGCGGGAGGGCCGCTTGAGCAGTTCTTC. Its protein product is CASSEGLAGGPLEQFF. V is TRBV7-9 and J is TRBJ2-1; 16 positions match TRBD2. CDR3 length equals 16 residues. V trimming: 5 bases; J trimming: 9 bases; junction bases outside the gene matches: 7. The germline gives CDR1 SEHNR, CDR2 FQNEAQ (reference sequence).

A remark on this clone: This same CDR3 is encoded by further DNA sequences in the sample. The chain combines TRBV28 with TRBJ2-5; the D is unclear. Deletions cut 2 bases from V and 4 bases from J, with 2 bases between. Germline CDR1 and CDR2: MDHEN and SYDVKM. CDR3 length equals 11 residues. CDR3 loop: CASSLRETQYF. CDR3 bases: TGTGCCAGCAGTTTACGAGAGACCCAGTACTTC. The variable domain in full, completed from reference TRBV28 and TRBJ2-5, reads DVKVTQSSRYLVKRTGEKVFLECVQDMDHENMFWYRQDPGLGLRLIYFSYDVKMKEKGDIPEGYSVSREKKERFSLILESASTNQTSMYLCASSLRETQYFGPGTRLLVL.

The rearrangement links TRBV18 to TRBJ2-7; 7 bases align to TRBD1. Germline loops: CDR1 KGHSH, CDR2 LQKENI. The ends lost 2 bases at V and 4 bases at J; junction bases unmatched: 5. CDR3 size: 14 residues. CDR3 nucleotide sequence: TGTGCCAGCTCACCAAGAGGGGGCGGGTACGAGCAGTACTTC. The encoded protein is CASSPRGGGYEQYF.

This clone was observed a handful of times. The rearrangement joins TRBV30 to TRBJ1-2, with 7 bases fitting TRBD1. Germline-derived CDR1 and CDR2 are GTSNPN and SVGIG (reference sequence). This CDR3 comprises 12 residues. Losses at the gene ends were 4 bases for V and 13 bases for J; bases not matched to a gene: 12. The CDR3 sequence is CAWNLGQRGPTF. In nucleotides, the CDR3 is TGTGCCTGGAACCTGGGACAGAGGGGTCCCACCTTC.